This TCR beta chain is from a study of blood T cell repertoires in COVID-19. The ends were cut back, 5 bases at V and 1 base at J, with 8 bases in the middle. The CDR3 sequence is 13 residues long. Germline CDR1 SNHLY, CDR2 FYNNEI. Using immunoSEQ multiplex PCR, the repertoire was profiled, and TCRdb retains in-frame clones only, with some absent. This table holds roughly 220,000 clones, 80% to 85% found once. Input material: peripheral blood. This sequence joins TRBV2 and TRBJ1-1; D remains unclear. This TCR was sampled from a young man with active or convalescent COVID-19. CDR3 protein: CASSLTENTEAFF. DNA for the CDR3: TGTGCCAGCAGTCTAACAGAGAACACTGAAGCTTTCTTT.